This T cell receptor (beta chain) was obtained from a study of T cells in Graves' hyperthyroidism and ophthalmopathy. Points from the study as a whole: Most expanded thyroid clonotypes above 0.001 recurred in blood.

On this clonotype: Antigen specificity is unknown.

From RNA transcripts, TCR beta CDR3 regions were amplified. HTBI primers drove first-round RT-PCR of the TCR CDR3. TCRdb recomputed calls from the multiplex PCR reads with MiXCR, one row per CDR3 protein. The table lists some 490,000 distinct CDR3 sequences, approximately 23% of them singletons. This clonotype was obtained from a woman aged 70-85 years with Graves' ophthalmopathy. Sequenced material: blood.

CDR3: CSARDGVSTATNEKLFF. CDR3 DNA: TGCAGTGCTAGAGATGGGGTCAGTACGGCCACTAATGAAAAACTGTTTTTT. The chain carries TRBV20-1 and TRBJ1-4, with D uncertain. The V gene lost 0 bases and the J gene lost 2 bases, with 16 bases spanning the gap. CDR1 and CDR2 (germline): DFQATT, SNEGSKA (reference sequence). This CDR3 is 17 amino acids long.